This TCR beta chain is drawn from a study of a mutant IDH1 vaccine in newly diagnosed glioma. This CDR3 region has 15 residues. The ends were cut back, 4 bases at V and 0 bases at J, with 10 bases in the middle. CDR1 is SGHNT, CDR2 YYREEE, per germline (reference sequence). The time point: week 11, during vaccination. Every vaccination contained 300 ug of the mutant IDH1 20-mer peptide and was paired with topical imiquimod. Each tumor in the donors was a new WHO grade 3 or 4 astrocytoma, IDH1-mutant and ATRX-lost. Comment on this clone: The antigen is unknown.

The data were produced by immunoSEQ multiplex PCR, yet TCRdb's version contains in-frame clones alone and is incomplete. This sample has roughly 120,000 clones; almost 90% occur once, and the top ten carry around 0.61%. The sample consisted of PBMCs, taken from a glioma patient whose treatment included an IDH1 peptide vaccine. This sequence originates from a woman aged 50 to 65 with glioma. The chain recombines TRBV5-4 with TRBJ1-4; D gene ambiguous. The CDR3 loop is CASSPDYATNEKLFF. The DNA for the CDR3 is TGTGCCAGCAGCCCTGACTATGCAACTAATGAAAAACTGTTTTTT.